The rows below give T cell receptor beta chains drawn from one sample of a study of blood T cell repertoires in COVID-19. Libraries were prepared by immunoSEQ multiplex PCR; TCRdb keeps only in-frame clonotypes and omits some of them. Among about 64,000 clones, 65% to 90% were seen once, and the ten largest hold more than 2.5%. Input material: peripheral blood. Receptors were obtained from a middle-aged man with active COVID-19. Both conserved end residues are part of each CDR3. The D gene is left open where the match is weak. Some rows mark clone size as missing; the rest say once, few, many or name a class of expanded clone.

cdr3_nt	cdr3_aa	d_call	clone_size	v_call	j_call
TGTGCCAGCAGTCTACCTAGCCTCCGCCAAGATGACCAGTACTTC	CASSLPSLRQDDQYF	.	.	TRBV28	TRBJ2-5
TGTGCCAGCAGCCAATTCCGGGATGAGCAGTTCTTC	CASSQFRDEQFF	.	.	TRBV3-1/TRBV3-2	TRBJ2-1
TGCGCCAGCAGCCAAGAGGCAGCGGGCGGCGGCGGGGAACTGTTTTTT	CASSQEAAGGGGELFF	.	.	TRBV4-3	TRBJ1-4
TGTGCCAGCAGCCCCGGGACAGAAGGAGGAAACACCATATATTTT	CASSPGTEGGNTIYF	TRBD1	.	TRBV7-8	TRBJ1-3
TGCGCCAGCAGCTTGGATATATTGGCGGGCTACGAGCAGTACTTC	CASSLDILAGYEQYF	.	.	TRBV5-1	TRBJ2-7
TGTGCCAGCAAAGGGACAGTCGAATACGAGCAGTACTTC	CASKGTVEYEQYF	TRBD1	.	TRBV27	TRBJ2-7
TGTGCCACCAGGGGGGACAGGGGCGCTAGACTAGCGGGGAATGAGCAGTTCTTC	CATRGDRGARLAGNEQFF	.	.	TRBV15	TRBJ2-1
TGTGCCAGTTTCCTCATGAGCGGGGGATCCTACGAGCAGTACTTC	CASFLMSGGSYEQYF	TRBD2	.	TRBV2	TRBJ2-7
TGCGCCAGCAGCCAGGAAGACAGAGGAAACACCATATATTTT	CASSQEDRGNTIYF	.	.	TRBV4-1	TRBJ1-3
TGTGCCAGCAGCGCTCGACAGGGAAGGGGGGAGACCCAGTACTTC	CASSARQGRGETQYF	TRBD1	.	TRBV5-4	TRBJ2-5
TGTGCCAGCAGCGGGGACAGCTACGAGCAGTACTTC	CASSGDSYEQYF	TRBD1	few	TRBV2	TRBJ2-7
TGTGCCAGCAGCCTGGGACAAGAGGACGGCTATGGCTACACCTTC	CASSLGQEDGYGYTF	.	.	TRBV7-2	TRBJ1-2
TGTGCCAGCAGCCAAGATTCGGGCGGGACAGGGGTTGGTCAGCCCCAGCATTTT	CASSQDSGGTGVGQPQHF	TRBD1	medium-sized	TRBV4-2	TRBJ1-5
TGTGCCAGCAGCGTAGGTGCGGCTGGCAGGGGGGAAAAGAACACTGAAGCTTTCTTT	CASSVGAAGRGEKNTEAFF	TRBD1	.	TRBV9	TRBJ1-1
TGTGCCAGCAGCCGAGGACTAGTCCCGAACAATGAGCAGTTCTTC	CASSRGLVPNNEQFF	TRBD2	.	TRBV2	TRBJ2-1
TGTGCCATCAGTGAGGGGACAGGGGACCAAGAGACCCAGTACTTC	CAISEGTGDQETQYF	TRBD1	once	TRBV10-3	TRBJ2-5
TGTGCCAGCAGCTTAGAACAGGGGCTAACCTACGAGCAGTACTTC	CASSLEQGLTYEQYF	TRBD1	once	TRBV11-1	TRBJ2-7
TGTGCCAGCAGTGAATCGCGGAACACTGAAGCTTTCTTT	CASSESRNTEAFF	.	.	TRBV2	TRBJ1-1
TGTGCCGTTAGCCTAGCGGGCGTCTACGAGCAGTACTTC	CAVSLAGVYEQYF	TRBD2	.	TRBV6-5	TRBJ2-7
TGTGCCAGCAGAGACAGGGGGCGTAATTCACCCCTCCACTTT	CASRDRGRNSPLHF	TRBD1	once	TRBV28	TRBJ1-6
TGTGCCACCAGCAGAGATATGTCGGGATCAGGTGGCTACACCTTC	CATSRDMSGSGGYTF	.	.	TRBV15	TRBJ1-2
TGTGCCAGCAATAGCGCGGGCAAAGGCAATCAGCCCCAGCATTTT	CASNSAGKGNQPQHF	.	.	TRBV9	TRBJ1-5
TGTGCCAGCAGCCAAGGAGGTTCGCCCCAGCATTTT	CASSQGGSPQHF	.	.	TRBV14	TRBJ1-5
TGTGCCAGCAGCTCTCAACAGGGTTCCGGCCAGCCCCAGCATTTT	CASSSQQGSGQPQHF	.	.	TRBV7-2	TRBJ1-5
TGTGCCAGCAGTCCGGACAGGGAAGAGACCCAGTACTTC	CASSPDREETQYF	TRBD1	once	TRBV6-5	TRBJ2-5
TGTGCCAGCAGCTTAGGTCTAGCGGGATCCTACGAGCAGTACTTC	CASSLGLAGSYEQYF	TRBD2	.	TRBV7-2	TRBJ2-7
TGTGCCAGCAGCCTTCAGGGTAACATTCAGTACTTC	CASSLQGNIQYF	.	once	TRBV3-1/TRBV3-2	TRBJ2-4
TGTGCCAGCAGCTTTCTCTTAACGGGGGAGCAGTACTTC	CASSFLLTGEQYF	.	once	TRBV13	TRBJ2-7
TGTGCCTGGAGTGTGCTAGCGGGAGTAGATGAGCAGTTCTTC	CAWSVLAGVDEQFF	TRBD2	.	TRBV30	TRBJ2-1
TGTGCCAGCAGCCCCAGGACAGGGTCCTCCTACGAGCAGTACTTC	CASSPRTGSSYEQYF	TRBD1	once	TRBV6-5	TRBJ2-7
TGTGCCAGCAGCGCGGTGGGCACAGATACGCAGTATTTT	CASSAVGTDTQYF	.	.	TRBV5-8	TRBJ2-3
TGTGCCAGCTCCCTCCACTTCGGGACAGAGGGGGGTCAGCCCCAGCATTTT	CASSLHFGTEGGQPQHF	TRBD1	once	TRBV27	TRBJ1-5
TGTGCCAGCAGCCTTGAGGCAGACGGCTACACCTTC	CASSLEADGYTF	.	.	TRBV11-2	TRBJ1-2
TGTGCCAGCAGGATAACAGGTGTCTATGGCTACACCTTC	CASRITGVYGYTF	.	.	TRBV12-3/TRBV12-4	TRBJ1-2
TGTGCCAGCAGTTTAAACTTCCAAGAGACCCAGTACTTC	CASSLNFQETQYF	.	.	TRBV12-3/TRBV12-4	TRBJ2-5
TGTGCCAGCAGCCTTACGAGAGACAGGTCCTTGAACACTGAAGCTTTCTTT	CASSLTRDRSLNTEAFF	.	.	TRBV7-9	TRBJ1-1
TGCGCCAGCAGCTTGGGACAGAGCACCGGGGAGCTGTTTTTT	CASSLGQSTGELFF	.	.	TRBV5-1	TRBJ2-2
TGTGCCAGCAGCCCAACCGGGAGCGCGGGTACGCAGTATTTT	CASSPTGSAGTQYF	.	.	TRBV5-4	TRBJ2-3
TGTGCCAGCAGTAGGGCGGGGCAAGAGACCCAGTACTTC	CASSRAGQETQYF	.	.	TRBV6-2/TRBV6-3	TRBJ2-5
TGTGCCAGCAGCCAAGATGCGTTTAATCAGCCCCAGCATTTT	CASSQDAFNQPQHF	.	.	TRBV3-1/TRBV3-2	TRBJ1-5
TGTGCCAGCAGCCACCGGGACAGGGGTGCCTACGAGCAGTACTTC	CASSHRDRGAYEQYF	TRBD1	.	TRBV5-4	TRBJ2-7
TGTGCCAGTAGTATAGAGTCCGGGCTAGCGGCCAGCACAGATACGCAGTATTTT	CASSIESGLAASTDTQYF	TRBD2	.	TRBV19	TRBJ2-3
TGCGCCAGCAGCAACAACCCGCGGAGCAATCAGCCCCAGCATTTT	CASSNNPRSNQPQHF	.	few	TRBV5-1	TRBJ1-5
TGTGCCAGCAGTTACTCGCCGGGACAGGGACAAGAGACCCAGTACTTC	CASSYSPGQGQETQYF	TRBD1	.	TRBV6-5	TRBJ2-5
TGTGCCAGCAGCTTAGGGGACTACTATGGCTACACCTTC	CASSLGDYYGYTF	.	.	TRBV7-3	TRBJ1-2
TGTGCCAGTAGTTCCCGACAGGGAGGAGAGTCACCCCTCCACTTT	CASSSRQGGESPLHF	TRBD1	.	TRBV19	TRBJ1-6
TGTGCCAGCAGCCCCGTGGGACTAGCGGGATGGAGTGAGCAGTTCTTC	CASSPVGLAGWSEQFF	TRBD2	.	TRBV6-6	TRBJ2-1
TGTGCCAGCAGTTCGGCGGGAGGAGGATCCTACGAGCAGTACTTC	CASSSAGGGSYEQYF	TRBD2	few	TRBV6-2/TRBV6-3	TRBJ2-7
TGTGCAAGTCGCTCTCGGGGTAACTCCTACAATGAGCAGTTCTTC	CASRSRGNSYNEQFF	.	.	TRBV12-2	TRBJ2-1
TGTGCCAGCAGCCTAATTAGCGGGAGTGGATCAGATACGCAGTATTTT	CASSLISGSGSDTQYF	TRBD2	.	TRBV7-3	TRBJ2-3
TGTGCCAGCAGCGTCCGGGACAGGGGGTTTGAGCAGTACTTC	CASSVRDRGFEQYF	TRBD1	.	TRBV9	TRBJ2-7
TGCGCCAGCAAAGGGGAAGGTGGCGCAGATACGCAGTATTTT	CASKGEGGADTQYF	.	.	TRBV5-1	TRBJ2-3
TGTGCCACCAGCGGTGACAGGCTAAATCAGCCCCAGCATTTT	CATSGDRLNQPQHF	.	once	TRBV24-1	TRBJ1-5
TGTGCCAGCAGCCCAGAGACGGGGGAGGGTGAGCAGTTCTTC	CASSPETGEGEQFF	TRBD2	.	TRBV9	TRBJ2-1
TGTGCCAGCAGCGTAGGACCACCCCAGGGCGAGCAGTACTTC	CASSVGPPQGEQYF	.	.	TRBV9	TRBJ2-7
TGTGCCAGTAGTATGAGCAGGGGTGGCTACACCTTC	CASSMSRGGYTF	.	.	TRBV19	TRBJ1-2
TGTGCCAGCAGCGATCCCGGCGGGGGCAGGGACTCACCCCTCCACTTT	CASSDPGGGRDSPLHF	.	.	TRBV5-4	TRBJ1-6